Included here is one T cell receptor (beta chain) sequence, with context. No antigen is known for it. Compared with germline, one end of the junction differs, possibly owing to a read error. The data stem from a study of blood T cells in healthy people across ages (dated by TCRdb to between 2014 and 2017). Concerning the study at large: Template switching captured roughly one uniquely barcoded TCR beta cDNA molecule per two T cells in model experiments. The study measured age-related changes in TCR beta repertoire diversity using deep sequencing normalized with unique cDNA molecular identifiers. Donors were grouped into four age groups: young (average roughly 15 years), middle-aged (39), aged (roughly 67) and long-lived (approximately 82). To avoid experimental bias, donors of different ages were distributed randomly across sequencing lanes. For two donors (one aged 18 to 29 and one aged 80 or older), the study analyzed two additional independent replicas of 1 million unique cDNA reads from the same blood draw.

What the work shows at the level of the full study, not this receptor alone: Compared with the aged group, more naive CD4+ T cells, fewer expanded clones and increased TCR diversity were shown by the long-lived group, suggesting age selection. Estimates of total diversity based on one million sequenced T cells were considered lower bounds and underestimates. Bulk unsorted PBMC profiling prevented conclusive comparison of naive and antigen-experienced compartments. Observed TCR beta diversity per million T cells fell roughly linearly with age, and a significant reduction was already apparent by age around 44. Because the CMV infection status of the donors was unknown, age-related changes in expanded clonotypes may potentially have been confounded. A strong correlation was found between observed TCR beta diversity and the percentage of naive T cells measured by flow cytometry.

CDR1 is given as SGHKS and CDR2 as YYEKEE, both from the germline V gene (reference sequence). Including the terminal cysteine and phenylalanine, the CDR3 comprises 15 residues. Just the 45-base CDR3 DNA is kept, in frame starting at base 1. Donors were approximately 42 systemically healthy Caucasian individuals from Russia aged roughly 6 to 90 years. About 9.1 milliliters of peripheral blood were collected from each donor into EDTA-treated Vacutainer tubes. PBMCs were isolated by Ficoll-Paque density-gradient centrifugation, with at least 6 million obtained per sample. Total RNA, at least 6 micrograms per sample, was extracted from PBMCs with Trizol reagent. For every donor, flow cytometry on a PBMC aliquot measured the percentage of naive CD45RAhigh/CD27high T cells. To prepare the library, 5' RACE was applied. The instrument given in TCRdb is Illumina HiSeq 2500. The second PCR ran for roughly 6 to 11 cycles and used a J-beta primer mix along with a sample-barcoded 5' primer. A template-switch 5' adaptor carrying 12 random nucleotides introduced a unique molecular identifier onto each TCR beta cDNA molecule. At least 2.5 million CDR3-containing paired-end reads were obtained from each sample. All of the RNA was converted into first-strand cDNA using the Mint cDNA synthesis kit, with a TRBC-specific oligonucleotide serving as the primer. Following uracil-DNA glycosylase treatment, all cDNA underwent a first 18-cycle PCR with the universal primers M1SS and BC2_uni_R. Concerning the study's data processing: Normalization of each sample was performed by random selection of 1 million high-quality reads, each carrying a distinct molecular identifier. Instead of being binned into consensus sequences, reads that shared molecular identifiers were thrown out. MiTCR, set to a Q25 quality threshold and the strictest error-elimination algorithm, was used for CDR3 identification, clonotype clustering and error correction. A nonparametric unseen species model with Euler transformation was used to estimate lower-bound total TCR beta diversity. TCRdb reran the public reads through fastp at Q25 and MiXCR, keeping productive beta chains. Every CDR3 protein is listed once, alongside the most common genes and DNA of its rows. These V and J calls derive from TCRdb rather than the authors' analysis. The sample contains around 1,500,000 distinct CDR3 sequences, about 28% of them found a single time. The ten most abundant clones make up roughly 8% of the sample.

Sequencing input: blood. This receptor was identified in a young woman in good health. The V and J genes are TRBV5-5 and TRBJ1-5; tentative D gene TRBD1, with 5 bases matching. The CDR3 loop reads CVSSWGRDGNQPQHF. Here is the DNA: TGTGTCAGCAGCTGGGGAAGGGACGGCAATCAGCCCCAGCATTTT.